Listed below are T cell receptor beta chains from one sample, sequenced in a study of blood T cell repertoires in COVID-19. Some clones are missing from TCRdb's copy, which holds only in-frame ones; the method was immunoSEQ multiplex PCR. The profile shows 200,000 to 300,000 clones, about 89% of them singletons. The sequenced material came from peripheral blood. These receptors all stem from a man aged 35-49 years who had recovered from COVID-19. Each CDR3 is given with its conserved first and last residue. A D gene is named only where the DNA matches it firmly. Clone size is stated in some rows and not others, as once, few, many or a class when expanded.

D	V	J	size	DNA	CDR3
-	TRBV5-6	TRBJ2-7	-	TGTGCCAGCAGTGCTCAGGGGAACGAGCAGTACTTC	CASSAQGNEQYF
TRBD1	TRBV5-8	TRBJ1-5	-	TGTGCCAGCAGTCGACAGGGGTATCAGCCCCAGCATTTT	CASSRQGYQPQHF
TRBD1	TRBV9	TRBJ2-2	-	TGTGCCAGCAGCGTAGGGGGGACAGGAGCGAACACCGGGGAGCTGTTTTTT	CASSVGGTGANTGELFF
-	TRBV15	TRBJ2-1	-	TGTGCCACCAGCGGCGGACAGCCCAGCTCCTACAATGAGCAGTTCTTC	CATSGGQPSSYNEQFF
-	TRBV4-2	TRBJ1-4	-	TGTGCCAGCAGCCAAGACAGGGATTTTGCTAATGAAAAACTGTTTTTT	CASSQDRDFANEKLFF
-	TRBV14	TRBJ1-3	-	TGTGCCAGCAGCCAAGAAAATCGGATCGGACAGAGTTTCTCTGGAAACACCATATATTTT	CASSQENRIGQSFSGNTIYF
-	TRBV20-1	TRBJ2-1	-	TGCAGTGCTAGTGGAGTAGCAGCATCCCTTTTTTACAATGAGCAGTTCTTC	CSASGVAASLFYNEQFF
TRBD1	TRBV6-2/TRBV6-3	TRBJ1-1	-	TGTGCCAGCAGTTCCTGGGACAGGGTATTTAATGAAGCTTTCTTT	CASSSWDRVFNEAFF
TRBD1	TRBV6-5	TRBJ2-7	-	TGTGCCAGCAGCTACGGACAGGGGGGCTACGAGCAGTACTTC	CASSYGQGGYEQYF
-	TRBV6-5	TRBJ2-1	-	TGTGCCAGCAGTTACTCGAAGCGGACCAACTACAATGAGCAGTTCTTC	CASSYSKRTNYNEQFF
TRBD1	TRBV6-5	TRBJ1-5	-	TGTGCCAGCAGTTACACCGGGACAGGGGGCGATCAGCCCCAGCATTTT	CASSYTGTGGDQPQHF
TRBD2	TRBV7-2	TRBJ2-1	-	TGTGCCAGCAGCTCTAGCGGGTCGATATACAATGAGCAGTTCTTC	CASSSSGSIYNEQFF
TRBD1	TRBV11-2	TRBJ1-1	-	TGTGCCAGCAGCTTAGGACAGGGGAGGGGAACTGAAGCTTTCTTT	CASSLGQGRGTEAFF
TRBD1	TRBV4-1	TRBJ2-7	-	TGCGCCAGCAGCCAAGATCTAGAGACAGGGGGTTCTTACGAGCAGTACTTC	CASSQDLETGGSYEQYF
-	TRBV3-1/TRBV3-2	TRBJ1-3	once	TGTGCCAGCAGCCAAGGTGGCAGGGCCAGAAACACCATATATTTT	CASSQGGRARNTIYF
-	TRBV27	TRBJ2-1	-	TGTGCCAGCAGCCCGCGCCCAGGGTTCAGCTCCTACAATGAGCAGTTCTTC	CASSPRPGFSSYNEQFF
TRBD1	TRBV13	TRBJ1-2	once	TGTGCCAGCAGCAATATTAGACAGGGGCTAAACTATGGCTACACCTTC	CASSNIRQGLNYGYTF
-	TRBV24-1	TRBJ2-1	-	TGTGCCACACAGGGTTGGGGCTTTGATGAGCAGTTCTTC	CATQGWGFDEQFF
TRBD1	TRBV18	TRBJ1-2	-	TGTGCCAGCTCACCAGAGGAATCACCGACAGGGGGCGGCTATGGCTACACCTTC	CASSPEESPTGGGYGYTF
-	TRBV2	TRBJ2-7	-	TGTGCCAGCAGCCTGGGGAGCTACGAGCAGTACTTC	CASSLGSYEQYF
-	TRBV4-1	TRBJ1-4	-	TGCGCCAGCAGCCAAGCGGGAGCAACTAATGAAAAACTGTTTTTT	CASSQAGATNEKLFF
-	TRBV11-2	TRBJ2-5	-	TGTGCCAGCAGCTTATCCCCAGGGATCGTCGAGACCCAGTACTTC	CASSLSPGIVETQYF
TRBD1	TRBV7-2	TRBJ2-7	-	TGTGCCAGCAGCTCGGGACAGGGGAGGAACGAGCAGTACTTC	CASSSGQGRNEQYF
TRBD1	TRBV7-2	TRBJ2-7	once	TGTGCCAGCAGCTCTTCCGGGACAGGGACCCACGAGCAGTACTTC	CASSSSGTGTHEQYF
-	TRBV7-9	TRBJ2-6	-	TGTGCCAGCAGCCGATCGGGGTTCGGGGCCAACGTCCTGACTTTC	CASSRSGFGANVLTF
-	TRBV30	TRBJ2-5	-	TGTGCCTTAGACTTTGTGCAGGAGACCCAGTACTTC	CALDFVQETQYF
-	TRBV6-5	TRBJ1-2	-	TGTGCCAGCAGTTACTCGGGTTCAGACATCTATGGCTACACCTTC	CASSYSGSDIYGYTF